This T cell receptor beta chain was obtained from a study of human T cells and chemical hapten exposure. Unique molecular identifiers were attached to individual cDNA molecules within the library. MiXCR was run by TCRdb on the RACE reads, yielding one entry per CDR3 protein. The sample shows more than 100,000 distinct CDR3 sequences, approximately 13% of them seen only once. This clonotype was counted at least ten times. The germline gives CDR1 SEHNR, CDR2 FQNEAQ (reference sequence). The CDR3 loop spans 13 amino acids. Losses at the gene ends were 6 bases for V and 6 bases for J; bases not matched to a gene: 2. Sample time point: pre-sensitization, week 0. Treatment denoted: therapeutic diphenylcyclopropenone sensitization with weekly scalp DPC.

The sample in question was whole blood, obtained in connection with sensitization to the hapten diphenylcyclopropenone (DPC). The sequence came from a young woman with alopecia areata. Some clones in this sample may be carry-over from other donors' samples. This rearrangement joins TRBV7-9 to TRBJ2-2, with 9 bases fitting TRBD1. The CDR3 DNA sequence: TGTGCCAGCAGTCGGACAGGGGCCGGGGAGCTGTTTTTT. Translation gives CASSRTGAGELFF.